This paragraph covers one T cell receptor (beta chain) sequence. Looked up from germline, CDR1 is PRHDT and CDR2 is FYEKMQ (reference sequence). The V and J ends lost 0 bases and 6 bases, in that order; junction bases with no gene match: 5. This CDR3 is 15 amino acids long. The sample comes from a study of blood T cell repertoires in COVID-19. Overall study: PBMCs, B-cell-depleted T cells, or T cells were the source of the cDNA or gDNA that made up the material.

Sequencing used immunoSEQ multiplex PCR; TCRdb keeps in-frame clones, though not all of them. The table records approximately 210,000 clones, 80% of them present only once. The chain carries TRBV13 and TRBJ2-1, with 7 bases identical to TRBD1. The source is a man aged 25 to 40 with acute COVID-19. Sequenced material: PBMCs or T cells enriched from blood (not recorded which). The CDR3 reads CASSLGQGVGNEQFF. The CDR3 DNA follows: TGTGCCAGCAGCTTAGGCCAGGGGGTGGGCAATGAGCAGTTCTTC. Looking up the rest from reference TRBV13 and TRBJ2-1 gives the full variable domain: AAGVIQSPRHLIKEKRETATLKCYPIPRHDTVYWYQQGPGQDPQFLISFYEKMQSDKGSIPDRFSAQQFSDYHSELNMSSLELGDSALYFCASSLGQGVGNEQFFGPGTRLTVL.